This TCR beta chain originates from a study of T cell responses to AZD1222 COVID-19 vaccine. The study, taken as a whole, reports: Donors skewed white British and female; clonal diversity was possibly underestimated. Samples come after the peak T cell response, not at day 14.

On this clone itself: Antigen unknown.

Trimming left V 5 bases short and J 3 bases short, with 10 bases between. This CDR3 comprises 13 residues. Germline V gene data show CDR1 as SEHNR and CDR2 as FQNEAQ (reference sequence). TCRdb's table, derived via immunoSEQ multiplex PCR, lists solely in-frame clones and lacks some. Here the sample spans approximately 120,000 clones, about nine tenths being singletons. This chain links TRBV7-9 with TRBJ1-1; perhaps TRBD1 as D (5 bases). This sequence originates from an adult in good health. Sequences were derived from peripheral blood, sampled on day 0 of AZD1222 vaccination. CDR3 nucleotides: TGTGCCAGCAGCCCCGGGGGGGACACTGAAGCTTTCTTT. Translation gives CASSPGGDTEAFF.